These T cell receptor beta chains were read from a single sample in a study of read filtering for tumor transcriptome and immune sequencing. TCRdb processed the reads anew with MiXCR; each CDR3 protein has one entry. The data contain tens of thousands of distinct CDR3 sequences, 12% to 15% of them singletons. The sequenced material came from a population of CD138-negative cells sorted from bone marrow. These receptors were taken from a donor at least 40 years old with multiple myeloma. Both conserved end residues are part of each CDR3. Fields, in order: D gene, clone size, V gene, J gene, CDR3 protein, CDR3 DNA. A D gene is named only where the DNA matches it firmly. Where a row states a size, it is once, few, many or the class of an expanded clone; other rows omit it.

D gene: TRBD2; clone size: many; V gene: TRBV7-9; J gene: TRBJ2-7; CDR3 protein: CASSHVGGGSYEQYF; CDR3 DNA: TGTGCCAGCAGCCACGTTGGGGGAGGGAGCTACGAGCAGTACTTC
D gene: TRBD2; clone size: many; V gene: TRBV4-1; J gene: TRBJ2-1; CDR3 protein: CASSPLSGDEQFF; CDR3 DNA: TGCGCCAGCAGCCCCCTTAGCGGGGATGAGCAGTTCTTC
D gene: TRBD2; clone size: many; V gene: TRBV7-9; J gene: TRBJ2-1; CDR3 protein: CASTPASGRINYNEQFF; CDR3 DNA: TGTGCCAGCACCCCGGCTAGCGGGAGAATAAACTACAATGAGCAGTTCTTC
D gene: .; clone size: many; V gene: TRBV29-1; J gene: TRBJ2-1; CDR3 protein: CSVEFGGSSYNEQFF; CDR3 DNA: TGCAGCGTTGAATTTGGGGGAAGCTCCTACAATGAGCAGTTCTTC
D gene: TRBD1; clone size: many; V gene: TRBV6-1; J gene: TRBJ2-7; CDR3 protein: CASQDGQGLIYEQYF; CDR3 DNA: TGTGCCAGCCAAGACGGACAGGGCCTCATCTACGAGCAGTACTTC
D gene: TRBD2; clone size: many; V gene: TRBV28; J gene: TRBJ2-3; CDR3 protein: CASTAGTSGSTDTQYF; CDR3 DNA: TGTGCCAGCACCGCGGGGACTAGCGGGAGCACAGATACGCAGTATTTT
D gene: TRBD2; clone size: many; V gene: TRBV27; J gene: TRBJ2-7; CDR3 protein: CASTLRGGSYEQYF; CDR3 DNA: TGTGCCAGCACCCTACGGGGGGGTTCCTACGAGCAGTACTTC
D gene: TRBD1; clone size: few; V gene: TRBV29-1; J gene: TRBJ2-7; CDR3 protein: CGARTGIYEQYF; CDR3 DNA: TGCGGCGCCCGGACAGGGATCTACGAGCAGTACTTC
D gene: .; clone size: many; V gene: TRBV20-1; J gene: TRBJ2-5; CDR3 protein: CSAEERAGETQYF; CDR3 DNA: TGCAGTGCGGAAGAGAGGGCGGGGGAGACCCAGTACTTC
D gene: .; clone size: many; V gene: TRBV7-9; J gene: TRBJ2-4; CDR3 protein: CASSSTGGNIQYF; CDR3 DNA: TGTGCCAGCAGCTCGACAGGTGGAAACATTCAGTACTTC
D gene: .; clone size: many; V gene: TRBV29-1; J gene: TRBJ1-4; CDR3 protein: CSVEERTGGEKLFF; CDR3 DNA: TGCAGCGTTGAAGAGCGGACCGGTGGTGAAAAACTGTTTTTT
D gene: TRBD2; clone size: few; V gene: TRBV7-2; J gene: TRBJ2-7; CDR3 protein: CASSRRSSGKEQYF; CDR3 DNA: TGTGCCAGCAGCCGAAGGTCTAGCGGGAAAGAGCAGTACTTC
D gene: .; clone size: many; V gene: TRBV20-1; J gene: TRBJ2-1; CDR3 protein: CSAPKLDNEQFF; CDR3 DNA: TGCAGTGCTCCCAAACTAGACAATGAGCAGTTCTTC
D gene: .; clone size: many; V gene: TRBV7-9; J gene: TRBJ1-1; CDR3 protein: CASSPRAGLNTEAFF; CDR3 DNA: TGTGCCAGCAGCCCTCGGGCAGGGCTGAACACTGAAGCTTTCTTT
D gene: .; clone size: few; V gene: TRBV5-1; J gene: TRBJ1-1; CDR3 protein: CASRKTADAEAFF; CDR3 DNA: TGCGCCAGCAGGAAGACGGCCGACGCTGAAGCTTTCTTT
D gene: TRBD2; clone size: many; V gene: TRBV5-1; J gene: TRBJ2-5; CDR3 protein: CASSFGHGGQETQYF; CDR3 DNA: TGCGCCAGCAGCTTCGGCCACGGGGGGCAAGAGACCCAGTACTTC
D gene: .; clone size: many; V gene: TRBV28; J gene: TRBJ1-5; CDR3 protein: CASRDGGLKGNQPQHF; CDR3 DNA: TGTGCCAGCCGAGACGGGGGTCTAAAAGGCAATCAGCCCCAGCATTTT
D gene: TRBD2; clone size: .; V gene: TRBV6-5; J gene: TRBJ2-3; CDR3 protein: CASSYSTRTSGISTDTQYF; CDR3 DNA: TGTGCCAGCAGTTACTCTACTAGGACTAGCGGGATTAGCACAGATACGCAGTATTTT
D gene: TRBD2; clone size: many; V gene: TRBV23-1; J gene: TRBJ2-5; CDR3 protein: CASTPLGLAEETQYF; CDR3 DNA: TGCGCCAGCACTCCATTGGGACTAGCGGAAGAGACCCAGTACTTC
D gene: TRBD2; clone size: many; V gene: TRBV9; J gene: TRBJ2-1; CDR3 protein: CASSASGRADEQFF; CDR3 DNA: TGTGCCAGCAGCGCTAGCGGGAGGGCTGATGAGCAGTTCTTC
D gene: TRBD2; clone size: many; V gene: TRBV6-1; J gene: TRBJ2-1; CDR3 protein: CASRDRAGPYNEQFF; CDR3 DNA: TGTGCCAGCAGAGATCGAGCGGGACCCTACAATGAGCAGTTCTTC
D gene: .; clone size: .; V gene: TRBV19; J gene: TRBJ2-3; CDR3 protein: CASKDRLLHTQYF; CDR3 DNA: TGTGCCAGTAAAGACAGGCTGCTACATACGCAGTATTTT
D gene: .; clone size: many; V gene: TRBV29-1; J gene: TRBJ2-1; CDR3 protein: CSVDGELFVDNEQFF; CDR3 DNA: TGCAGCGTTGACGGCGAGCTTTTTGTGGACAATGAGCAGTTCTTC
D gene: .; clone size: few; V gene: TRBV14; J gene: TRBJ2-1; CDR3 protein: CASSPPTRLGEQFF; CDR3 DNA: TGTGCCAGCAGTCCGCCAACACGACTTGGTGAGCAGTTCTTC
D gene: .; clone size: .; V gene: TRBV28; J gene: TRBJ2-1; CDR3 protein: CTSSTYNEQFF; CDR3 DNA: TGTACCAGCAGTACTTACAATGAGCAGTTCTTC
D gene: .; clone size: many; V gene: TRBV15; J gene: TRBJ2-1; CDR3 protein: CATSSGTAYNEQFF; CDR3 DNA: TGTGCCACCAGCTCCGGGACGGCTTACAATGAGCAGTTCTTC
D gene: TRBD1; clone size: few; V gene: TRBV20-1; J gene: TRBJ1-1; CDR3 protein: CSARDKMTGGSTEALF; CDR3 DNA: TGCAGTGCTAGAGACAAAATGACAGGGGGAAGCACTGAAGCTCTCTTT
D gene: .; clone size: many; V gene: TRBV7-2; J gene: TRBJ1-4; CDR3 protein: CASSLQGTNEKLFF; CDR3 DNA: TGTGCCAGCAGCTTACAGGGGACTAATGAAAAACTGTTTTTT
D gene: .; clone size: many; V gene: TRBV3-1; J gene: TRBJ2-7; CDR3 protein: CASSQESFEQYF; CDR3 DNA: TGTGCCAGCAGCCAAGAATCCTTCGAGCAGTACTTC
D gene: .; clone size: many; V gene: TRBV5-1; J gene: TRBJ2-5; CDR3 protein: CASSLQRRGGETQYF; CDR3 DNA: TGCGCCAGCAGCTTACAACGGAGAGGCGGTGAGACCCAGTACTTC
D gene: TRBD2; clone size: many; V gene: TRBV27; J gene: TRBJ2-7; CDR3 protein: CASSLTPGLVYEQYF; CDR3 DNA: TGTGCCAGCAGTTTAACTCCGGGACTAGTCTACGAGCAGTACTTC
D gene: .; clone size: many; V gene: TRBV18; J gene: TRBJ2-3; CDR3 protein: CASSPYGGDTDTQYF; CDR3 DNA: TGTGCCAGCTCACCGTACGGAGGAGACACAGATACGCAGTATTTT
D gene: TRBD2; clone size: many; V gene: TRBV20-1; J gene: TRBJ2-3; CDR3 protein: CSGEGQVDTQYF; CDR3 DNA: TGCAGTGGGGAGGGCCAAGTAGATACGCAGTATTTT
D gene: .; clone size: many; V gene: TRBV20-1; J gene: TRBJ2-1; CDR3 protein: CSVGQGNYNEQFF; CDR3 DNA: TGCAGTGTCGGGCAGGGGAATTACAATGAGCAGTTCTTC
D gene: TRBD2; clone size: .; V gene: TRBV20-1; J gene: TRBJ2-5; CDR3 protein: CSAREGLAGGQTQYF; CDR3 DNA: TGCAGTGCTAGAGAAGGCCTAGCGGGAGGCCAGACCCAGTACTTC
D gene: TRBD1; clone size: many; V gene: TRBV20-1; J gene: TRBJ2-7; CDR3 protein: CSASAGTGEFEQYF; CDR3 DNA: TGCAGTGCTAGCGCAGGGACAGGGGAATTCGAGCAGTACTTC
D gene: .; clone size: many; V gene: TRBV28; J gene: TRBJ1-1; CDR3 protein: CASSLGGIGTEAFF; CDR3 DNA: TGTGCCAGCAGTTTAGGGGGGATCGGAACTGAAGCTTTCTTT
D gene: .; clone size: few; V gene: TRBV11-2; J gene: TRBJ2-3; CDR3 protein: CASSSPIDTQYF; CDR3 DNA: TGTGCCAGCAGCTCTCCGATCGATACGCAGTATTTT
D gene: TRBD2; clone size: many; V gene: TRBV20-1; J gene: TRBJ2-5; CDR3 protein: CSARDPSGRRTQYF; CDR3 DNA: TGCAGTGCTAGAGATCCTAGCGGGAGGAGGACCCAGTACTTC
D gene: TRBD2; clone size: many; V gene: TRBV6-6; J gene: TRBJ2-5; CDR3 protein: CASSYWAGVGETQYF; CDR3 DNA: TGTGCCAGCAGTTACTGGGCGGGGGTGGGAGAGACCCAGTACTTC
D gene: TRBD1; clone size: .; V gene: TRBV20-1; J gene: TRBJ2-2; CDR3 protein: CSARPGQGGTGELFF; CDR3 DNA: TGCAGTGCTAGACCCGGACAGGGAGGCACCGGGGAGCTGTTTTTT
D gene: .; clone size: many; V gene: TRBV7-9; J gene: TRBJ1-4; CDR3 protein: CASSRENTANEKLFF; CDR3 DNA: TGTGCCAGCAGTCGAGAGAACACCGCTAATGAAAAACTGTTTTTT
D gene: .; clone size: many; V gene: TRBV20-1; J gene: TRBJ2-7; CDR3 protein: CSARDTAGLLGEQYF; CDR3 DNA: TGCAGTGCTAGAGATACGGCAGGGTTATTGGGAGAGCAGTACTTC
D gene: .; clone size: many; V gene: TRBV7-9; J gene: TRBJ2-1; CDR3 protein: CASLRNYNEQFF; CDR3 DNA: TGTGCCAGCCTAAGGAACTACAATGAGCAGTTCTTC
D gene: .; clone size: few; V gene: TRBV2; J gene: TRBJ2-7; CDR3 protein: CASNQGWPYEQYF; CDR3 DNA: TGTGCCAGCAACCAGGGGTGGCCCTACGAGCAGTACTTC
D gene: TRBD1; clone size: .; V gene: TRBV2; J gene: TRBJ1-4; CDR3 protein: CASRTGTGGEKRFF; CDR3 DNA: TGTGCCAGCAGGACCGGGACAGGCGGAGAAAAACGGTTTTTT
D gene: .; clone size: many; V gene: TRBV29-1; J gene: TRBJ2-1; CDR3 protein: CSVEEYDDIRNEQFF; CDR3 DNA: TGCAGCGTTGAAGAGTACGACGATATCAGGAATGAGCAGTTCTTC
D gene: TRBD2; clone size: .; V gene: TRBV6-5; J gene: TRBJ2-7; CDR3 protein: CASSLAGGNQYF; CDR3 DNA: TGTGCCAGCAGTTTAGCGGGAGGGAATCAGTACTTC